This record covers a single T cell receptor (beta chain). Per germline, CDR1 ENHRY and CDR2 SYGVKD. V dropped 0 bases and J dropped 6 bases, with 14 bases sitting between them. The CDR3 has 15 amino acids. The data are from a study of patients and donors after allogeneic stem cell transplantation. TCRdb re-derived calls from the RT-PCR reads in MiXCR, one entry per CDR3 protein. The table has around 17,000 distinct CDR3 sequences, under 35% seen once. The sequencing sample was made of blood, either unsorted or a sorted T cell fraction (not recorded which). The sequence was obtained from a human donor who was either an allogeneic HSCT recipient or a stem cell or donor lymphocyte infusion donor (not recorded which). It is not recorded whose cells these are; they may come from a transplant donor. V usage is TRBV10-3 and J usage is TRBJ1-2; D gene unclear. The CDR3 nucleotides are TGTGCCATCAGTGAGTCCGCTCACTCTACCCATGGCTACACCTTC. Translated, it gives CAISESAHSTHGYTF.